The 18 T cell receptor beta chains given below trace back to one sample, sequenced in a study of T cells after yellow fever vaccination. TCRdb reanalysed the 5' RACE reads using MiXCR and keeps one entry per CDR3 protein. Among about 300,000 distinct CDR3 sequences listed, roughly 4% were seen once. The material sequenced was PBMCs, taken 5 days after the yellow fever booster vaccination. The receptor source for this set is a man between 18 and 35 years old who received the YFV17D yellow fever vaccine.

This clonotype was recorded at least ten times. The genes are TRBV11-2 and TRBJ2-3, with 7 bases that match TRBD2. This CDR3 spans 15 amino acids. Germline lookup yields CDR1 SGHAT and CDR2 FQNNGV. Trimming cost V 1 base and J 2 bases; bases outside gene matches: 3. DNA of the CDR3: TGTGCCAGCAGCTTAGGGGGGGACTACACAGATACGCAGTATTTT. This translates into CASSLGGDYTDTQYF. Full variable domain (missing parts from reference TRBV11-2 and TRBJ2-3): EAGVAQSPRYKIIEKRQSVAFWCNPISGHATLYWYQQILGQGPKLLIQFQNNGVVDDSQLPKDRFSAERLKGVDSTLKIQPAKLEDSAVYLCASSLGGDYTDTQYFGPGTRLTVL.

At least ten counts were recorded for this clonotype. CDR3 nucleotides: TGCGCCAGCAGCAAACATGGCGAGCAGTACTTC. It translates to CASSKHGEQYF. The chain employs TRBV4-1 and TRBJ2-7; D remains unclear. Germline V gene sequence: CDR1 MGHRA, CDR2 YSYEKL. The CDR3 loop spans 11 amino acids. Deletions cut 5 bases from V and 6 bases from J, with 8 bases between.

This clonotype came up a few times. This chain connects TRBV12-3 or TRBV12-4 to TRBJ1-2; tentatively, D is TRBD1 (5 bases). Trimming took 6 bases from V and 0 from J, leaving 11 bases between them. This CDR3 region has 14 residues. The CDR3 loop is CASRPGTANYGYTF. For the CDR3, the DNA is TGTGCCAGCAGACCCGGGACGGCTAACTATGGCTACACCTTC.

This clonotype was detected only a few times. The chain uses TRBV7-3 and TRBJ1-1; D remains unclear. The CDR3 is 15 residues long. The V end lost 3 bases, the J end lost 3 bases, and 14 bases lay between the germline ends. The germline gives CDR1 SGHTA, CDR2 FQGTGA. Here the CDR3 DNA reads TGTGCCAGCAGCTTGACCCCTCTGGAGGACACTGAAGCTTTCTTT. This translates into CASSLTPLEDTEAFF.

This clonotype was observed a handful of times. V usage is TRBV4-2 and J usage is TRBJ1-5; no firm D call. The germline gives CDR1 LGHNA, CDR2 YNFKEQ. This CDR3 has 13 amino acids. Trimming removed 0 bases at V and 8 bases at J, with 8 bases between. The CDR3 region has the DNA TGTGCCAGCAGCCAAGAAGGATGGGAGCCCCAGCATTTT. Translating gives CASSQEGWEPQHF.

This clonotype was seen many times. The chain combines TRBV28 with TRBJ2-4; 8 bases match TRBD2. Germline V gene sequence: CDR1 MDHEN, CDR2 SYDVKM. This CDR3 has 19 residues. V lost 5 bases to trimming and J lost 0 bases; unmatched junction nucleotides: 15. CDR3 nucleotide sequence: TGTGCCAGCAGTGGGGATATTTCGTTAGCGGGGCTAGCCAAAAACATTCAGTACTTC. It specifies CASSGDISLAGLAKNIQYF.

The genes are TRBV6-4 and TRBJ1-2, with D unresolved. V lost 5 bases to trimming and J lost 4 bases, with 14 bases between them. The CDR3 loop spans 14 amino acids. CDR1 and CDR2 from the germline V gene are MRHNA and SNTAGT. The CDR3 here is CASSPETDIYGYTF. The CDR3, as DNA: TGTGCCAGCAGTCCTGAGACTGATATCTATGGCTACACCTTC.

The sample holds many counts of this clonotype. V usage is TRBV5-1 and J usage is TRBJ2-3; D gene ambiguous. The ends were cut back, 1 base at V and 6 bases at J, with 9 bases in the middle. Germline V gives CDR1 SGHRS, CDR2 YFSETQ. The CDR3 length is 13 residues. Here the CDR3 DNA reads TGCGCCAGCAGCTTGAAGGGTGGGGATACGCAGTATTTT. Protein: CASSLKGGDTQYF.

This clonotype was seen many times. The chain carries TRBV19 and TRBJ2-1; D ambiguous. The CDR3 has 14 residues. The germline V gene encodes CDR1 LNHDA and CDR2 SQIVND (reference sequence). V was trimmed by 2 bases and J by 6 bases, leaving 11 bases between them. In DNA form, the CDR3 reads TGTGCCAGTAGTATATTCCCCCTTTCCAATGAGCAGTTCTTC. As protein: CASSIFPLSNEQFF.

This clonotype came up a few times. The rearrangement joins TRBV20-1 to TRBJ2-1; 7 nucleotides align to TRBD1. Germline V gene sequence: CDR1 DFQATT, CDR2 SNEGSKA (reference sequence). V dropped 6 bases and J dropped 15; count of bases not matched to a gene: 11. The length of the CDR3 is 11 residues. CDR3: CSAEQGPSLFF. As DNA, the CDR3 is TGCAGTGCAGAACAGGGGCCCTCATTGTTCTTC.

This chain uses TRBV6-5 with TRBJ1-1; the match to TRBD1 covers 10 bases. The length of the CDR3 is 15 residues. CDR1 MNHEY and CDR2 SVGAGI come from the germline V gene. V shed 8 bases and J 10 bases; nucleotides not matched to a gene: 16. CDR3 protein: CASGPGQGTVGGAFF. The CDR3 nucleotides read TGTGCCAGCGGTCCGGGACAGGGGACCGTCGGGGGAGCTTTCTTT.

This clonotype was detected many times. The V gene is TRBV7-9, the J gene TRBJ1-2, with 8 bases fitting TRBD1. V gave up 8 bases and J gave up 3 bases; unmatched junction bases: 5. The CDR3 length is 13 residues. Germline lookup yields CDR1 SEHNR and CDR2 FQNEAQ (reference sequence). Written as DNA, the CDR3 is TGTGCCAGCGAGCAGGGGGCTGACTATGGCTACACCTTC. Its protein is CASEQGADYGYTF.

This chain uses TRBV9 with TRBJ2-5; 9 nucleotides match TRBD1. With 4 bases clipped from V and 5 bases from J, the junction kept 12 bases outside the gene matches. The CDR3 totals 16 residues. Germline CDR1 and CDR2: SGDLS and YYNGEE. In DNA, the CDR3 is TGTGCCAGCAGCCCCCGTACAGGGGGCGAGAGGGAGACCCAGTACTTC. It specifies CASSPRTGGERETQYF.

The chain combines TRBV21-1 with TRBJ2-7; TRBD1 was called by the table and not checked on the DNA. TRBV21-1 is flagged as a pseudogene. This CDR3 spans 15 amino acids. The CDR3 sequence is CASSLGQGGSGEQYV. CDR3 sequence (DNA): TGTGCCAGCAGCCTGGGACAGGGAGGGTCGGGCGAGCAGTACGTC.

The rearrangement joins TRBV6-5 to TRBJ2-3; D might be TRBD1 or TRBD2, each matching 5 bases. CDR1 and CDR2 from the germline V gene are MNHEY and SVGAGI. Trimming took off 2 bases at V and 5 bases at J, with 11 bases between the two ends. The CDR3 runs 14 residues. CDR3 protein: CASSYGAEGDTQYF. DNA for the CDR3: TGTGCCAGCAGTTACGGGGCCGAGGGAGATACGCAGTATTTT.

This clonotype has a handful of counts. V usage is TRBV19 and J usage is TRBJ1-2, with TRBD1 identical over 10 bases. CDR3 size: 15 residues. Germline V CDR1 and CDR2: LNHDA, SQIVND (reference sequence). V lost 4 bases to trimming and J lost 6 bases; unmatched junction nucleotides: 8. The CDR3 bases are TGTGCCAGTAGTACTTACGGGACAGGGGTACATGGCTACACCTTC. It translates to CASSTYGTGVHGYTF.

This clonotype occurred many times. The rearrangement uses TRBV11-2 and TRBJ1-1; 8 bases are a match to TRBD1. The CDR3 runs to 16 residues. CDR1 SGHAT and CDR2 FQNNGV come from the germline V gene. With 5 bases clipped from V and 5 bases from J, the junction kept 13 bases outside the gene matches. For the CDR3, the DNA is TGTGCCAGCAGCCCCGGACAGGGCGTACTAGGGACTGAAGCTTTCTTT. This gives the protein CASSPGQGVLGTEAFF. Combining the CDR3 with reference TRBV11-2 and TRBJ1-1 gives the whole variable domain EAGVAQSPRYKIIEKRQSVAFWCNPISGHATLYWYQQILGQGPKLLIQFQNNGVVDDSQLPKDRFSAERLKGVDSTLKIQPAKLEDSAVYLCASSPGQGVLGTEAFFGQGTRLTVV.

This clonotype came up many times. The chain carries TRBV7-9 and TRBJ2-3, with 12 bases matching TRBD2. The CDR3 has 19 amino acids. Per germline, CDR1 SEHNR and CDR2 FQNEAQ (reference sequence). The V segment lost 5 bases and the J segment 4 bases; nucleotides outside the gene matches: 16. The CDR3 spells CASSPEALAGGPFADTQYF. In DNA form, the CDR3 reads TGTGCCAGCAGCCCAGAGGCCCTAGCGGGGGGGCCTTTTGCAGATACGCAGTATTTT.